Sequencing of this T cell receptor beta chain was carried out in a study of regulatory T cells in long-lasting Graves disease. Germline assignment: CDR1 DFQATT and CDR2 SNEGSKA (reference sequence). Trimming took 0 bases from V and 0 from J; bases not matched to a gene: 2. The CDR3 runs 15 residues. This sample's time point: newly diagnosed GD, antithyroid drugs for less than 3 months. The authors made the TCR library using RNA they extracted from PBMCs. In building TCR beta libraries, iRepertoire HTBI primers were used together with Arm-PCR of CDR3 regions. A single record per CDR3 protein comes from TCRdb applying MiXCR to the multiplex PCR reads. The table shows around 250,000 distinct CDR3 sequences, with about 20% occurring only once. This clonotype has a count of ten or more. These sequences were also reported in another study, on T cells in Graves' hyperthyroidism and ophthalmopathy.

This clonotype originated in a woman in her 30s with Graves disease. The material was peripheral blood mononuclear cells (PBMCs), obtained at new diagnosis, from a patient treated with antithyroid drugs. The rearrangement joins TRBV20-1 to TRBJ2-4, with 7 bases aligning to TRBD2. The CDR3 sequence: CSARESGGAKNIQYF. DNA for the CDR3: TGCAGTGCTAGAGAGTCGGGGGGAGCCAAAAACATTCAGTACTTC.